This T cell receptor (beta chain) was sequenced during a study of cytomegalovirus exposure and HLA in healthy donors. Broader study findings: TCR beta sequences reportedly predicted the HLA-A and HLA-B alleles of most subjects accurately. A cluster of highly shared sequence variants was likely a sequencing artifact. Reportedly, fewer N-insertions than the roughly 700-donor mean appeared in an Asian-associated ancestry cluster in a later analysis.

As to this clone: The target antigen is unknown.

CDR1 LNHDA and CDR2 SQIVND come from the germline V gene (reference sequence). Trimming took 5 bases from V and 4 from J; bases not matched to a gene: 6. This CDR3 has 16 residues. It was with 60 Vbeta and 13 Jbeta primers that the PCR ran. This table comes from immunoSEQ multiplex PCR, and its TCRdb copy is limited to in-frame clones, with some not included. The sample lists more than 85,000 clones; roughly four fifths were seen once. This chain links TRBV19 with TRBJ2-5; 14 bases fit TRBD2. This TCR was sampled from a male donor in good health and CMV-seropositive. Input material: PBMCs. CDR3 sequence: CASSSGTSGRRETQYF. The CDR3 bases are TGTGCCAGTAGTTCCGGGACTAGCGGGAGAAGAGAGACCCAGTACTTC.